This TCR beta chain originates from a study of blood T cells in healthy people across ages. A second about 6 to 11 cycle PCR used barcoded and J-beta primers. TCRdb reprocessed the 5' RACE reads with MiXCR, giving one entry per CDR3 protein. Of about 970,000 distinct CDR3 sequences listed, around 54% are singletons. Trimming pared 0 bases from V and 5 bases from J, leaving 9 bases between. The CDR3 is made up of 14 amino acids. Sequenced sample: blood. This sequence originates from a woman between 55 and 75 years old in good health. This chain joins TRBV12-3 or TRBV12-4 and TRBJ2-3; maybe TRBD2 (5 bases). CDR3 region: CASSLAGELDTQYF. For the CDR3, the DNA is TGTGCCAGCAGTTTAGCGGGAGAGTTAGATACGCAGTATTTT.